The entry below gives a single T cell receptor beta chain sequence along with its context. Its antigen is unknown. The starting material, about 9.5 ml of fresh peripheral blood, provided the PBMCs. Trimming removed 4 bases from V and 0 bases from J; junction bases left unmatched: 6. Germline CDR1 SEHNR, CDR2 FQNEAQ (reference sequence). This CDR3 comprises 17 residues. This sample is drawn from a study of Graves' ophthalmopathy and Graves' hyperthyroidism. About the study: Upon initial diagnosis and before any treatment, peripheral blood was collected. Study results and limitations: Ophthalmopathy versus stable hyperthyroidism: 13-signature model gave 87.88% sensitivity, 81.08% specificity. Most thyroid clonotypes expanded beyond 0.001 frequency were also found in blood.

Beta-chain TCR CDR3 regions were amplified from RNA transcripts. First-round RT-PCR with HTBI primers preceded a second-round multiplex PCR. TCRdb re-called the multiplex PCR reads through MiXCR, storing one row per CDR3 protein. Counted here are 200,000 to 300,000 distinct CDR3 sequences, 45% to 55% occurring once; the ten biggest clones make up about 45%. The sequencing sample was made of peripheral blood. This receptor was obtained from an adult man with Graves' ophthalmopathy. The V gene is TRBV7-9, the J gene TRBJ2-6; 7 nucleotides agree with TRBD1. CDR3 in DNA: TGTGCCAGCAGCTCAAACCGGGACAGCTCTGGGGCCAACGTCCTGACTTTC. The encoded protein is CASSSNRDSSGANVLTF. Complete variable domain (other parts from reference TRBV7-9 and TRBJ2-6): DTGVSQNPRHKITKRGQNVTFRCDPISEHNRLYWYRQTLGQGPEFLTYFQNEAQLEKSRLLSDRFSAERPKGSFSTLEIQRTEQGDSAMYLCASSSNRDSSGANVLTFGAGSRLTVL.